The clone carrying this T cell receptor (beta chain) qualifies as medium-sized (0.01 to 0.1%). The data belong to a study of T cells in localized non-small cell lung cancer. The table came from immunoSEQ multiplex PCR; TCRdb's copy has only in-frame clones and leaves some out. Of fewer than 2,000 clones detected, around 20% appear once; the ten largest clones hold around 18%. Source: normal lung tissue next to the tumor, taken before any cancer treatment. The source of this sequence is a woman aged 35 to 70 with stage I lung adenocarcinoma.

CDR3 in amino acids: CASSLLTGGFSYGYTF. In nucleotides, the CDR3 is TGTGCCAGCAGCCTACTGACAGGGGGCTTCTCCTATGGCTACACCTTC. The J gene is TRBJ1-2, the V gene TRBV11-3, with 10 bases lining up with TRBD1. V trimming: 5 bases; J trimming: 4 bases; junction bases outside the gene matches: 10. Germline V gene sequence: CDR1 SGHNT, CDR2 YENEEA. CDR3 length equals 16 residues.